The 32 T cell receptor beta chains given below trace back to one sample, sequenced in a study of blood T cell repertoires in COVID-19 (dated by TCRdb to 2020 to 2021). Libraries were built with the immunoSEQ multiplex PCR assay. TCRdb re-hosts the immuneACCESS table, in-frame sequences only. Its copies lack some clones; in the studies checked, an unresolved V gene accounts for under half of them, and the cause for the rest is not known. The sample records over 65,000 clones, approximately 86% of which are singletons. Jointly, the top ten make up roughly 12% of the sample. The sample consisted of peripheral blood. The receptor source for this set is a human donor in a cohort sampled during active COVID-19.

The rearrangement joins TRBV19 to TRBJ1-2; D is uncertain. Looked up from germline, CDR1 is LNHDA and CDR2 is SQIVND (reference sequence). Trimming pared 7 bases from V and 5 bases from J, leaving 17 bases between. This CDR3 is built from 14 residues. CDR3 region: CASTPGDNPYGYTF. CDR3 nucleotides: TGTGCCAGTACCCCCGGGGATAATCCTTATGGCTACACCTTC.

This chain connects TRBV11-2 to TRBJ1-1; tentative D call: TRBD1 (6 bases). CDR1 is SGHAT, CDR2 FQNNGV, per germline. The CDR3 spans 13 residues. V gave up 5 bases and J gave up 3 bases, with 10 bases separating them. The CDR3 DNA reads as TGTGCCAGCAGCGCCGCAGGGGACACTGAAGCTTTCTTT. This sequence encodes CASSAAGDTEAFF.

The chain has TRBV7-2 and TRBJ1-5; D remains ambiguous. This CDR3 has 13 amino acids. Germline-derived CDR1 and CDR2 are SGHTA and FQGNSA. V shed 5 bases and J shed 13 bases, with 18 bases lying between them. The CDR3 bases are TGTGCCAGCAGCCCCAGGCCCGGAGGCCCACAGCATTTT. Encoded protein: CASSPRPGGPQHF.

The rearrangement uses TRBV5-6 and TRBJ1-2; 8 nucleotides align to TRBD1. The germline gives CDR1 SGHDT, CDR2 YYEEEE. The CDR3 extends over 15 amino acids. V lost 2 bases and J lost 8; bases outside the gene matches: 11. The CDR3 protein is CASSFNPRTGQGYTF. The CDR3 DNA is TGTGCCAGCAGCTTTAATCCGAGGACAGGGCAAGGCTACACCTTC.

The rearrangement joins TRBV18 to TRBJ2-1; 9 bases are a match to TRBD1. The CDR3 extends over 15 amino acids. The germline gives CDR1 KGHSH, CDR2 LQKENI. The J segment lost 6 bases and the V segment lost 3 bases, leaving 6 bases of the junction unmatched. The CDR3 nucleotides read TGTGCCAGCTCACCGCTGGACAGGGGCCGCAATGAGCAGTTCTTC. It is translated as CASSPLDRGRNEQFF.

V is TRBV19 and J is TRBJ1-4; TRBD1 agrees at 9 bases. Looked up from germline, CDR1 is LNHDA and CDR2 is SQIVND (reference sequence). V was clipped by 4 bases and J by 8 bases; unmatched bases: 11. This CDR3 is 16 amino acids long. CDR3 loop: CASSRGTTGGNEKLFF. The DNA of the CDR3 is TGTGCCAGTAGTAGGGGGACGACAGGGGGAAACGAAAAACTGTTTTTT.

The chain links TRBV5-5 to TRBJ2-1; TRBD2 is a possible D gene (7 bases). CDR1 and CDR2 (germline): SGHKS, YYEKEE (reference sequence). This CDR3 has 14 amino acids. With 2 bases removed from V and 12 bases from J, the gap between germline ends came to 18 bases. This CDR3 is CASSLEGGPGGQFF. CDR3 DNA sequence: TGTGCCAGCAGCTTAGAGGGGGGGCCCGGCGGGCAGTTCTTC.

V and J are TRBV28 and TRBJ2-7; D unresolved. Trimming took off 2 bases at V and 3 bases at J, with 8 bases between the two ends. CDR1 and CDR2 (germline): MDHEN, SYDVKM. The CDR3 totals 13 residues. The CDR3 sequence is CASSLQFGYEQYF. DNA of the CDR3: TGTGCCAGCAGTTTACAGTTTGGCTACGAGCAGTACTTC.

The rearrangement uses TRBV30 and TRBJ2-3; tentative D call: TRBD1 (6 bases). Germline lookup yields CDR1 GTSNPN and CDR2 SVGIG (reference sequence). V lost 2 bases to trimming and J lost 3 bases, with 12 bases between them. The CDR3 contains 14 residues. The DNA for the CDR3 is TGTGCCTGGAGTTCCCGGGACAAGACAGATACGCAGTATTTT. The encoded protein is CAWSSRDKTDTQYF.

The CDR3 here is CATPQGTYEQYF. The CDR3 region has the DNA TGTGCCACCCCCCAGGGGACATACGAGCAGTACTTC. The V and J genes are TRBV24-1 and TRBJ2-7; D perhaps matches TRBD1 (6 bases). The V end lost 9 bases, the J end lost 4 bases, and 12 bases lay between the germline ends. The CDR3 sequence is 12 residues long. The germline gives CDR1 KGHDR, CDR2 SFDVKD.

V and J are TRBV29-1 and TRBJ2-3, with D perhaps matching TRBD1 (6 bases). Germline CDR1 and CDR2: SQVTM and ANQGSEA. This CDR3 contains 12 residues. Trimming cost V 5 bases and J 5 bases, with 11 bases left between them. As DNA, the CDR3 is TGCAGCGTTCTGGGACAAATAGATACGCAGTATTTT. As protein: CSVLGQIDTQYF.

The chain is built from TRBV19 and TRBJ2-1; D remains unclear. From germline, CDR1 is LNHDA and CDR2 SQIVND (reference sequence). V was clipped by 6 bases and J by 7 bases, with 19 bases between them. The CDR3 loop spans 15 amino acids. The DNA of the CDR3 is TGTGCCAGTAGGATGGCACTCCCCCCTAGGAATGAGCAGTTCTTC. Protein sequence: CASRMALPPRNEQFF. Looking up the rest from reference TRBV19 and TRBJ2-1 gives the full variable domain: DGGITQSPKYLFRKEGQNVTLSCEQNLNHDAMYWYRQDPGQGLRLIYYSQIVNDFQKGDIAEGYSVSREKKESFPLTVTSAQKNPTAFYLCASRMALPPRNEQFFGPGTRLTVL.

The chain employs TRBV12-2 and TRBJ2-1; TRBD1, the table's D call, was not compared with the DNA. TRBV12-2 is a documented pseudogene. The CDR3 has 12 residues. DNA of the CDR3: TGTGCAAGTCGCGGGCCGACAGGCGAGCAGTTCTTC. This translates into CASRGPTGEQFF.

The chain recombines TRBV18 with TRBJ2-3; 10 positions match TRBD2. The J segment lost 2 bases and the V segment lost 3 bases, leaving 2 bases of the junction unmatched. The CDR3 has 15 residues. Germline values: CDR1 KGHSH, CDR2 LQKENI. As DNA, the CDR3 is TGTGCCAGCTCACCGGGACTAGCGAACACAGATACGCAGTATTTT. Translated: CASSPGLANTDTQYF.

In its sample, this clone was seen a few times. The V gene is TRBV2, the J gene TRBJ2-1, with TRBD1 matching 9 bases. Trimming removed 9 bases from V and 10 bases from J; junction bases left unmatched: 10. CDR1 is SNHLY and CDR2 is FYNNEI in the germline V gene. CDR3 length equals 13 residues. CDR3 coding DNA: TGTGCCAGTCACGGGACAGGGCTCGGGGAGCAGTTCTTC. Translating gives CASHGTGLGEQFF.

The rearrangement links TRBV6-5 to TRBJ1-5; TRBD1 might be the D (6 bases). Per the germline V gene, CDR1 is MNHEY and CDR2 is SVGAGI. V was pared by 2 bases and J by 3 bases, with 8 bases between. The CDR3 totals 14 residues. The CDR3 coding sequence is TGTGCCAGCAGTTACGACAGGTTCAATCAGCCCCAGCATTTT. Its translation: CASSYDRFNQPQHF.

This clone was seen a few times. The chain carries TRBV6-1 and TRBJ2-6, with D perhaps TRBD1 (6 bases). CDR1 and CDR2 (germline): MNHNS, SASEGT. The V end lost 4 bases, the J end lost 0 bases, and 13 bases lay between the germline ends. CDR3 length equals 17 residues. The CDR3 loop reads CASSVGHFSSGANVLTF. The DNA for the CDR3 is TGTGCCAGCAGTGTGGGACACTTTAGCTCTGGGGCCAACGTCCTGACTTTC.

This clone came up once. V usage is TRBV7-3 and J usage is TRBJ2-3; 15 nucleotides line up with TRBD2. Unmatched junction bases numbered 9, after V lost 5 bases and J lost 6 bases. CDR1 and CDR2 from the germline V gene are SGHTA and FQGTGA. CDR3 size: 17 residues. The CDR3 spells CASSPSRTSGGADTQYF. CDR3 nucleotide sequence: TGTGCCAGCAGCCCATCCCGGACTAGCGGGGGGGCGGATACGCAGTATTTT.

The rearrangement links TRBV2 to TRBJ2-3; 8 positions match TRBD1. Germline V gene data show CDR1 as SNHLY and CDR2 as FYNNEI. There are 12 residues in the CDR3. V shed 4 bases, J shed 9 bases, and the junction held 3 bases outside the gene matches. The CDR3 DNA reads as TGTGCCAGCAGTGCCAGACAGGGGACGCAGTATTTT. Its translation: CASSARQGTQYF.

J is TRBJ2-5 and V is TRBV6-5; TRBD1 matches 8 bases. J lost 5 bases, V lost 6 bases, and 8 bases had no gene match. The CDR3 extends over 14 amino acids. Per the germline V gene, CDR1 is MNHEY and CDR2 is SVGAGI. In DNA form, the CDR3 reads TGTGCCAGCAGACTGGACAGGGCGGGGGAGACCCAGTACTTC. Its translation is CASRLDRAGETQYF.

The chain carries TRBV27 and TRBJ2-6, with 7 bases aligning to TRBD1. This CDR3 region has 20 residues. Germline values: CDR1 MNHEY, CDR2 SMNVEV (reference sequence). V lost 5 bases to trimming and J lost 0 bases; unmatched junction nucleotides: 16. CDR3 coding DNA: TGTGCCAGCAGTGGAACAGGGGCGAGTCTACATCCCTCTGGGGCCAACGTCCTGACTTTC. Translating it yields CASSGTGASLHPSGANVLTF.

The chain employs TRBV30 and TRBJ2-3; 10 nucleotides match TRBD2. V dropped 0 bases and J dropped 0; count of bases not matched to a gene: 0. There are 15 residues in the CDR3. Germline V gene data show CDR1 as GTSNPN and CDR2 as SVGIG (reference sequence). CDR3 amino acids: CAWSVAGGSTDTQYF. CDR3 bases: TGTGCCTGGAGTGTAGCGGGGGGGAGCACAGATACGCAGTATTTT.

The genes are TRBV14 and TRBJ2-1; D is possibly TRBD2 (5 bases). Trimming cost V 4 bases and J 7 bases, with 11 bases left between them. Germline V CDR1 and CDR2: SGHDN, FVKESK. There are 13 residues in the CDR3. CDR3 sequence reads: CASSPSGGNEQFF. CDR3 sequence (DNA): TGTGCCAGCAGCCCGAGCGGAGGAAATGAGCAGTTCTTC.

The chain combines TRBV6-5 with TRBJ2-4; no clear D gene. With 4 bases removed from V and 2 bases from J, the gap between germline ends came to 12 bases. Looked up from germline, CDR1 is MNHEY and CDR2 is SVGAGI. CDR3 size: 15 residues. The CDR3 bases are TGTGCCAGCAGTTCCGTGAGCGAACCCAAAAACATTCAGTACTTC. Translation gives CASSSVSEPKNIQYF.

The V gene is TRBV3-1 (or the pseudogene TRBV3-2), the J gene TRBJ2-4; D unclear. Trimming left V 0 bases short and J 0 bases short, with 9 bases between. The CDR3 covers 16 residues. The germline V gene has CDR1 LGHDT and CDR2 YNNKEL (reference sequence). CDR3 DNA sequence: TGTGCCAGCAGCCAAGATCCGATAGAAGCCAAAAACATTCAGTACTTC. This gives the protein CASSQDPIEAKNIQYF.

The gene calls are TRBV4-3 and TRBJ2-5, with unresolved D. The germline V gene has CDR1 LGHNA and CDR2 YSLEER. The ends were cut back, 0 bases at V and 2 bases at J, with 10 bases in the middle. The CDR3 extends over 15 amino acids. The CDR3 is CASSQDWHKQETQYF. The CDR3 DNA follows: TGCGCCAGCAGCCAAGATTGGCACAAGCAAGAGACCCAGTACTTC.

The chain links TRBV3-1 (or the pseudogene TRBV3-2) to TRBJ2-5; D is possibly TRBD1 (6 bases). The germline V gene encodes CDR1 LGHDT and CDR2 YNNKEL (reference sequence). V was cut by 3 bases and J by 5 bases, with 19 bases left in between. There are 16 residues in the CDR3. In DNA form, the CDR3 reads TGTGCCAGCAGCCACAGGGGCCGAATGGAGATGGAGACCCAGTACTTC. Its translation is CASSHRGRMEMETQYF.

The chain has TRBV12-3 or TRBV12-4 and TRBJ1-5; D is perhaps TRBD1 (5 bases). V lost 3 bases, J lost 5 bases, and 8 bases lay in between. This CDR3 is built from 13 residues. The DNA for the CDR3 is TGTGCCAGCAGTTTCGGGGGTGATCAGCCCCAGCATTTT. Translating it yields CASSFGGDQPQHF.

The J gene is TRBJ1-2, the V gene TRBV3-1 (or the pseudogene TRBV3-2), with TRBD1 matching 8 bases. Germline V lookup: CDR1 LGHDT, CDR2 YNNKEL (reference sequence). V lost 1 base and J lost 4; bases outside the gene matches: 5. The CDR3 is 15 amino acids. The CDR3 loop reads CASSQVPGQAYGYTF. The DNA of the CDR3 is TGTGCCAGCAGCCAAGTCCCGGGACAGGCCTATGGCTACACCTTC.

The chain carries TRBV9 and TRBJ2-5; possible D gene TRBD2, 6 bases. CDR1 SGDLS and CDR2 YYNGEE come from the germline V gene. The CDR3 is 17 amino acids. Trimming took 0 bases from V and 2 from J, leaving 17 bases between them. The CDR3: CASSVALEGAGQETQYF. The CDR3, as DNA: TGTGCCAGCAGCGTAGCGTTGGAAGGGGCGGGACAAGAGACCCAGTACTTC.

This clone was counted a few times. The chain uses TRBV9 and TRBJ1-3; unclear D gene. This CDR3 spans 15 amino acids. Germline V gives CDR1 SGDLS, CDR2 YYNGEE. Trimming stripped 0 bases from V and 4 bases from J, with 11 bases between. The CDR3 DNA is TGTGCCAGCAGCGTAGCCGGTCAGGCCGGAAACACCATATATTTT. It encodes CASSVAGQAGNTIYF.

The sample holds one count of this clone. The rearrangement joins TRBV11-2 to TRBJ1-2, with a tentative D call TRBD1 (5 bases). V was pared by 3 bases and J by 5 bases, with 10 bases between. The CDR3 consists of 13 residues. The germline gives CDR1 SGHAT, CDR2 FQNNGV. The CDR3 sequence: CASSFAGKYGYTF. The CDR3 DNA sequence: TGTGCCAGCAGCTTTGCAGGGAAGTATGGCTACACCTTC.